Listed below are T cell receptor beta chains from one sample, sequenced in a study of CD8+ T cells in alopecia areata. The method was immunoSEQ multiplex PCR; TCRdb's version includes in-frame clones alone and lacks a portion of them. The sample lists more than 200,000 clones; roughly two thirds were seen once. Sequenced material: CD4+ T cells sorted from blood, taken at week 0. These TCRs come from a human donor with alopecia areata. Each CDR3 is given with its conserved first and last residue. A D gene is named only where the DNA matches it firmly. Size is omitted from some rows. Given values are once, few, many or a class for expanded clones.

j_call d_call clone_size cdr3_length v_call cdr3_aa cdr3_nt
TRBJ2-2 - few 14 TRBV9 CASRGRVNTGELFF TGTGCCAGCAGGGGCAGGGTTAACACCGGGGAGCTGTTTTTT
TRBJ1-2 - few 14 TRBV10-3 CAISVRAMDYGYTF TGTGCCATCAGTGTAAGGGCGATGGACTATGGCTACACCTTC
TRBJ2-2 TRBD1 - 14 TRBV9 CASSQGVNTGELFF TGTGCCAGCAGTCAGGGGGTGAACACCGGGGAGCTGTTTTTT
TRBJ2-1 TRBD1 - 12 TRBV7-2 CASSPQGNEQFF TGTGCCAGCAGTCCACAGGGGAATGAGCAGTTCTTC
TRBJ2-6 - - 16 TRBV6-1 CASSGPGNSGANVLTF TGTGCCAGCAGTGGACCGGGTAACTCTGGGGCCAACGTCCTGACTTTC
TRBJ2-3 TRBD2 - 16 TRBV5-1 CASSLRLAGRPDTQYF TGCGCCAGCAGCTTGAGGCTAGCGGGAAGACCAGATACGCAGTATTTT
TRBJ1-1 TRBD1 - 16 TRBV5-1 CASSWRQGLQNTEAFF TGCGCCAGCAGCTGGCGACAGGGGCTTCAGAACACTGAAGCTTTCTTT
TRBJ2-7 TRBD1 - 14 TRBV7-2 CASSLGQGAYEQYF TGTGCCAGCAGCTTAGGGCAGGGGGCCTACGAGCAGTACTTC
TRBJ1-1 - few 12 TRBV29-1 CSVEKGGTKLFF TGCAGCGTTGAGAAGGGGGGCACCAAACTTTTCTTT
TRBJ2-1 - few 13 TRBV16 CASSPISGYEQFF TGTGCCAGCAGCCCGATTTCCGGGTATGAGCAGTTCTTC